This TCR beta chain was captured by sequencing in a study of human T cells and chemical hapten exposure. Study overall: For the roughly 25-week duration of the study, patients were given weekly doses of diphenylcyclopropenone on the scalp.

A remark on this clonotype: The antigen is not known.

The CDR3 runs to 15 residues. The trim removed 4 bases at V and 1 base at J, leaving 3 bases unmatched. The germline V gene has CDR1 SNHLY and CDR2 FYNNEI. Time point of the sample: patch test 2, 6 weeks after DPC sensitization. Treatment specified: therapeutic diphenylcyclopropenone sensitization with weekly scalp DPC. Study-wide findings and caveats: Alopecia in all donors means immunity may differ from healthy individuals. It was expanded TCRs that formed significantly more large CDR3 similarity clusters than controls did.

Individual cDNA molecules each carried unique molecular identifiers attached by the library. MiXCR, run by TCRdb on the RACE reads, gives a single entry per CDR3 protein. The sample has tens of thousands of distinct CDR3 sequences; 7.5% to 9.5% are singletons. The sequencing used whole blood, collected in connection with sensitization to the hapten diphenylcyclopropenone (DPC). This TCR came from a woman aged 45 to 65 with alopecia areata. Some clones in this sample may be carry-over from other donors' samples. V usage is TRBV2 and J usage is TRBJ1-2, with 10 positions matching TRBD1. CDR3 sequence (DNA): TGTGCCAGCAGTGTGGACAGGGGGATTAACTATGGCTACACCTTC. Amino acids: CASSVDRGINYGYTF.